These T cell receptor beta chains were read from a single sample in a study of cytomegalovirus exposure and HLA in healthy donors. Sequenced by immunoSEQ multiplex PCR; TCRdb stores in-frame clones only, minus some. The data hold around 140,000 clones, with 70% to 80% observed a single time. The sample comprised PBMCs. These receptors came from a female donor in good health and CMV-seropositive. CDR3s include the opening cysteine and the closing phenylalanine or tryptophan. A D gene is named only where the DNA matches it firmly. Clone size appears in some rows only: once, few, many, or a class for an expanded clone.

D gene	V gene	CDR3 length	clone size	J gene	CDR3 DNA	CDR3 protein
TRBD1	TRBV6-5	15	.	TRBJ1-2	TGTGCCAGCAGTTACCGCGGACAGGGGGCCTATGGCTACACCTTC	CASSYRGQGAYGYTF
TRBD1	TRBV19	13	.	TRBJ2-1	TGTGCCAGTAGTAGGACAGGGGACAATGAGCAGTTCTTC	CASSRTGDNEQFF
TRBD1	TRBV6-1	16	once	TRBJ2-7	TGTGCCAGCAGTGGGGGACAGGGAGTACGCTCCTACGAGCAGTACTTC	CASSGGQGVRSYEQYF
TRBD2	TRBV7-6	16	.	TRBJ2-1	TGTGCCAGCAGCTCGCCTCTAGCGGTGGGGGGGAATGAGCAGTTCTTC	CASSSPLAVGGNEQFF
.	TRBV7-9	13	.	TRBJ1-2	TGTGCCAGCAGCTTACGGGACTTTTATGGCTACACCTTC	CASSLRDFYGYTF
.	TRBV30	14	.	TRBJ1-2	TGTGCCTGGAGTTTGGAATCGGATAAGGGGGGCTACACCTTC	CAWSLESDKGGYTF
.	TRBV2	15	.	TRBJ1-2	TGTGCCAGCAGTGTAGCGGGCTCAAACTTCTATGGCTACACCTTC	CASSVAGSNFYGYTF
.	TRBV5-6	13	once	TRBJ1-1	TGTGCCAGCAGCTTGGGCGGGGGTACTGAAGCTTTCTTT	CASSLGGGTEAFF
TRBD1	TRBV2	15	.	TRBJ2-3	TGTGCCTCTATGAGACAGGGGATGAGCACAGATACGCAGTATTTT	CASMRQGMSTDTQYF
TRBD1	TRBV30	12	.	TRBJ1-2	TGTGCCGCAGGCCGGGACAGCTATGGCTACACCTTC	CAAGRDSYGYTF
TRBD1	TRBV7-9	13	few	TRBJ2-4	TGTGCCAGCAGCTTCGGACAGGCGGACATTCAGTACTTC	CASSFGQADIQYF
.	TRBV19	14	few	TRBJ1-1	TGTGCCAGTAGTGCACACAGGGCGAACACTGAAGCTTTCTTT	CASSAHRANTEAFF
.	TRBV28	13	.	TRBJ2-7	TGTGCCAGCGGGACGACAGGCCCCTACGAGCAGTACTTC	CASGTTGPYEQYF
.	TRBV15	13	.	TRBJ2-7	TGTGCCACCGGGGTAGCGGACTCCTACGAGCAGTACTTC	CATGVADSYEQYF
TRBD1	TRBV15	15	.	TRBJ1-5	TGTGCCACCAGCAGGGACAGGGATAGCAATCAGCCCCAGCATTTT	CATSRDRDSNQPQHF
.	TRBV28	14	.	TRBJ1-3	TGTGCCAGCACAGGGGAAAACAGTGGAAACACCATATATTTT	CASTGENSGNTIYF
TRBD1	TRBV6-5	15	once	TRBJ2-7	TGTGCCAGCAGTTACTCGACGGGACAGCCCTACGAGCAGTACTTC	CASSYSTGQPYEQYF
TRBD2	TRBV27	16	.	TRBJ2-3	TGTGCCAGCAAGGGTAGCGGGAGGTCGGGCACAGATACGCAGTATTTT	CASKGSGRSGTDTQYF
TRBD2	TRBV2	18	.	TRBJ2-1	TGTGCCAGCATTACCGGGACTAGTGGGGGTCGTTCCTACAATGAGCAGTTCTTC	CASITGTSGGRSYNEQFF
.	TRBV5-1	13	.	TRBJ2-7	TGCGCCAGCAGCTTAACTAGCTGGAACGAGCAGTACTTC	CASSLTSWNEQYF
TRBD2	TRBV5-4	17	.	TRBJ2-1	TGTGCCAGCAGCTTGGTTTCTCGGACTAGCGGTTACAATGAGCAGTTCTTC	CASSLVSRTSGYNEQFF
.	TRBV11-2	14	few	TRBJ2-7	TGTGCCAGCAGCTTAGGTGTGCAGTCCTACGAGCAGTACTTC	CASSLGVQSYEQYF
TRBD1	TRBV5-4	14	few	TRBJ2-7	TGTGCCAGCAGCCTCGGGACAGGGGGTTACGAGCAGTACTTC	CASSLGTGGYEQYF
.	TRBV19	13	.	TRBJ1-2	TGTGCCAGTACAAACACAGGGAACTATGGCTACACCTTC	CASTNTGNYGYTF
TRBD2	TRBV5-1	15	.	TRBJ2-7	TGCGCCAGCAGCTTGGGGACTAGCGGGGGATTCGAGCAGTACTTC	CASSLGTSGGFEQYF
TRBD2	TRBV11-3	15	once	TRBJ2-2	TGTGCCAGCAGCTTAATAGCTAGCGGGGACGGGGAGCTGTTTTTT	CASSLIASGDGELFF
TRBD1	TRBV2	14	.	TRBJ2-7	TGTGCCAGCAGTACCGGGACAGGGAACTACGAGCAGTACTTC	CASSTGTGNYEQYF
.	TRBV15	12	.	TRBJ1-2	TGTGCCACCAGCAGACAGGGCGACGGCTACACCTTC	CATSRQGDGYTF
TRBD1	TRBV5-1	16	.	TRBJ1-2	TGCGCCAGCAGCTCCACACGCGGACAGGGGCTAAATGGCTACACCTTC	CASSSTRGQGLNGYTF
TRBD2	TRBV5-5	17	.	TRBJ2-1	TGTGCCAGCAGAACCGGGACTAGAGAGATCTCCTACAATGAGCAGTTCTTC	CASRTGTREISYNEQFF
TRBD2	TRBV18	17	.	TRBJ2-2	TGTGCCAGCTCACCTCCTTCGGGGGGAACGAACACCGGGGAGCTGTTTTTT	CASSPPSGGTNTGELFF
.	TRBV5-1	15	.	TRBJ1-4	TGCGCCAGCAGTCCCGGGACAACTACATATGAAAAACTGTTTTTT	CASSPGTTTYEKLFF